This T cell receptor beta chain was found in a study of regulatory T cells in long-lasting Graves disease. The time point: newly diagnosed GD, antithyroid drugs for less than 3 months. PBMC-derived RNA was used for the TCR library. According to the study, TCR beta libraries were built with iRepertoire HTBI primers and CDR3-region Arm-PCR. One entry per CDR3 protein results from TCRdb running MiXCR on the multiplex PCR reads. The data show some 490,000 distinct CDR3 sequences, about 11% seen once. Germline CDR1 and CDR2: ENHRY and SYGVKD. This CDR3 comprises 13 residues. V gave up 4 bases and J gave up 3 bases, with 8 bases separating them. The same specimen was also included in a second study, on T cells in Graves' hyperthyroidism and ophthalmopathy. According to that study: Patients were excluded because of uncontrolled infection, other autoimmune disease, pregnancy or lactation.

The TCR comes from a woman in her twenties or thirties with Graves disease. The V call is TRBV10-3, the J call TRBJ2-3; D remains unclear. The sample was peripheral blood mononuclear cells (PBMCs), taken at new diagnosis, from a patient treated with antithyroid drugs. The DNA for the CDR3 is TGTGCCATCAGTGCGGGTTCTACAGATACGCAGTATTTT. Translation gives CAISAGSTDTQYF.